This T cell receptor (beta chain) was found in a study of beta chain features in type 1 diabetes. Study-level results: A moderate, significant TCRB CDR3 shortening appeared in type 1 diabetes across four CD4+ subsets. In type 1 diabetes patients, VDJ junctions had fewer insertions; deletions at these junctions were more frequent.

Expressed TCRB transcripts were sequenced because the entire RNA isolate underwent reverse transcription. Mean read depth for stem cell-like memory T cell samples was approximately 1.01 million reads. Sequenced by immunoSEQ multiplex PCR; TCRdb stores in-frame clones only, minus some. Of some 19,000 clones listed, approximately 50% are singletons. V lost 5 bases and J lost 4; bases outside the gene matches: 9. The CDR3 loop spans 15 amino acids. Germline CDR1 KGHSH, CDR2 LQKENI. In regard to this clone: Its antigen remains unknown.

Using CD45RO/CCR7/CD25/CD127/CD95/CD27, CD4+ naive, central memory, regulatory and stem cell-like memory cells were sorted. This receptor was identified in a man between 18 and 29 years old in good health. Specimen: stem cell memory CD4+ T cells from blood. V and J are TRBV18 and TRBJ1-2; TRBD1 matches at 8 bases. CDR3 protein: CASSSGQAGSYGYTF. CDR3 nucleotides: TGTGCCAGCTCATCGGGACAGGCGGGGAGCTATGGCTACACCTTC. Full variable domain (remainder filled in from reference TRBV18 and TRBJ1-2): NAGVMQNPRHLVRRRGQEARLRCSPMKGHSHVYWYRQLPEEGLKFMVYLQKENIIDESGMPKERFSAEFPKEGPSILRIQQVVRGDSAAYFCASSSGQAGSYGYTFGSGTRLTVV.